These T cell receptor beta chains were read from a single sample in a study of blood T cells in healthy people across ages. In TCRdb, the 5' RACE reads were re-called with MiXCR into one record per CDR3 protein. The table records hundreds of thousands of distinct CDR3 sequences, around two fifths of them present only once. The sequenced sample consisted of blood. These TCRs come from a man older than 75 in good health. Each CDR3 is given with its conserved first and last residue. A D gene is named only where the DNA matches it firmly. Part of the rows lack a size; the others show once, few, many or a class for expanded clones.

CDR3aa | CDR3nt | j_gene | abundance | v_gene | d_gene
CASSYSRSGRATDTQYF | TGTGCCAGCAGTTACTCAAGAAGCGGGAGGGCCACAGATACGCAGTATTTT | TRBJ2-3 | NA | TRBV6-2/TRBV6-3 | TRBD2
CSVFSTDTQYF | TGCAGTGTTTTTTCTACAGATACGCAGTATTTT | TRBJ2-3 | NA | TRBV20-1 | NA
CASQQGHASGANVLTF | TGCGCCAGTCAACAGGGTCATGCCTCTGGGGCCAACGTCCTGACTTTC | TRBJ2-6 | few | TRBV5-1 | NA
CASSSTTGGTYEQYF | TGTGCCAGCAGTTCCACCACAGGGGGGACCTACGAGCAGTACTTC | TRBJ2-7 | few | TRBV6-1 | TRBD1
CASSLLRQAGEDAQYF | TGCGCCAGCAGCCTCCTCAGACAGGCGGGCGAGGATGCGCAGTATTTT | TRBJ2-3 | few | TRBV4-1 | NA
CASRSLAGAKNIQYF | TGCGCCAGCAGATCCCTAGCGGGAGCCAAAAACATTCAGTACTTC | TRBJ2-4 | once | TRBV4-1 | TRBD2
CSVRTSGGTGELFF | TGCAGCGTGAGGACTAGCGGGGGCACCGGGGAGCTGTTTTTT | TRBJ2-2 | NA | TRBV29-1 | TRBD2
CASSRQEAAGNTIYF | TGTGCCAGCAGCAGACAGGAAGCAGCTGGAAACACCATATATTTT | TRBJ1-3 | NA | TRBV28 | NA
CATSSRDKKPGLDEDTQYF | TGTGCCACCAGCAGTCGTGATAAAAAGCCGGGACTAGACGAAGATACGCAGTATTTT | TRBJ2-3 | NA | TRBV15 | TRBD2
CSVQGSGQFF | TGCAGCGTTCAAGGGTCCGGGCAGTTCTTC | TRBJ2-1 | many | TRBV29-1 | NA
CASSLGYSPLHF | TGTGCCAGCAGCTTAGGGTATTCACCCCTCCACTTT | TRBJ1-6 | few | TRBV13 | NA
CATSGDTDTQYF | TGTGCCACCAGCGGAGACACAGATACGCAGTATTTT | TRBJ2-3 | few | TRBV15 | NA
CASSPTPARDYEQYF | TGTGCCAGCAGCCCAACCCCAGCCAGGGACTACGAGCAGTACTTC | TRBJ2-7 | few | TRBV3-1 | NA
CASSPGGERNEKLFF | TGTGCCAGCTCTCCCGGGGGGGAGCGGAATGAAAAACTGTTTTTT | TRBJ1-4 | NA | TRBV18 | NA
CSVEEGADTQYF | TGCAGCGTTGAAGAGGGGGCAGATACGCAGTATTTT | TRBJ2-3 | many | TRBV29-1 | NA
CASGPTSRDIQPQHF | TGCGCCAGCGGCCCAACGTCCCGGGACATTCAGCCCCAGCATTTT | TRBJ1-5 | NA | TRBV5-1 | NA
CSARAPRESPDTQYF | TGCAGTGCTAGAGCTCCTAGGGAGAGCCCAGATACGCAGTATTTT | TRBJ2-3 | NA | TRBV20-1 | NA
CASGLTSGWDTQYF | TGTGCTAGTGGTTTGACTAGCGGGTGGGATACGCAGTATTTT | TRBJ2-3 | NA | TRBV12-5 | TRBD2
CASSLAPGVPTYEQYF | TGTGCCAGCAGCTTAGCCCCAGGTGTCCCCACCTACGAGCAGTACTTC | TRBJ2-7 | few | TRBV7-2 | NA
CASSQDSGQSYEQYF | TGTGCCAGCAGCCAAGATTCGGGACAGTCCTACGAGCAGTACTTC | TRBJ2-7 | NA | TRBV4-2 | TRBD1
CASTRAGATDTQYF | TGTGCCAGCACTCGAGCGGGGGCCACAGATACGCAGTATTTT | TRBJ2-3 | NA | TRBV9 | TRBD2
CSVETSTDTQYF | TGCAGCGTTGAAACTAGCACAGATACGCAGTATTTT | TRBJ2-3 | many | TRBV29-1 | NA
CASSGQGGRNEQFF | TGTGCCAGCAGTGGGCAGGGGGGGAGGAATGAGCAGTTCTTC | TRBJ2-1 | NA | TRBV2 | NA
CASSLGGDNEQFF | TGTGCCAGCAGTTTGGGAGGGGACAATGAGCAGTTCTTC | TRBJ2-1 | NA | TRBV12-3/TRBV12-4 | TRBD2
CASSPQGAGNTEAFF | TGTGCCAGCAGCCCTCAGGGGGCGGGGAACACTGAAGCTTTCTTT | TRBJ1-1 | many | TRBV7-2 | TRBD1
CASSLQWGKGTGELFF | TGTGCCAGCAGTTTACAATGGGGGAAGGGCACCGGGGAGCTGTTTTTT | TRBJ2-2 | NA | TRBV12-3/TRBV12-4 | NA
CASSLRTRYQETQYF | TGTGCCAGCAGCCTCAGGACTAGGTACCAAGAGACCCAGTACTTC | TRBJ2-5 | NA | TRBV5-6 | TRBD2